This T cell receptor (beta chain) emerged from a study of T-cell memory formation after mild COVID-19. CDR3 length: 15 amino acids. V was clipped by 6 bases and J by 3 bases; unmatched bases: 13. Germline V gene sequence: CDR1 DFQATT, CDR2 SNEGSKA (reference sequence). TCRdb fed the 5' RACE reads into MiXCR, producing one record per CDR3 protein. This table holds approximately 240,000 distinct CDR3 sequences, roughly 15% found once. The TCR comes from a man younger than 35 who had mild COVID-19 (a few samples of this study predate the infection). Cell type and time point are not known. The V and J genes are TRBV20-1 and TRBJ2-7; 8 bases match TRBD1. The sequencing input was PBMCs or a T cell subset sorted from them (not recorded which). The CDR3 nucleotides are TGCAGTGCGCCTGGTACCGGGACAGGCTTCTACGAGCAGTACTTC. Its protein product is CSAPGTGTGFYEQYF.